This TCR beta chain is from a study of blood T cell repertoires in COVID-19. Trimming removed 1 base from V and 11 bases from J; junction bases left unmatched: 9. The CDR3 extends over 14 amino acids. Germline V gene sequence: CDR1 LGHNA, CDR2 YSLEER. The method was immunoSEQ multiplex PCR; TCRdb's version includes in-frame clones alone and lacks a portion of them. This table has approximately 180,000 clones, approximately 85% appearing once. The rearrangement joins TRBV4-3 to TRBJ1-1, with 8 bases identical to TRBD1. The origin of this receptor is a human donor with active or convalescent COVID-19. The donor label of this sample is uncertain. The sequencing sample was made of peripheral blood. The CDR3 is CASSQAGGTLQAFF. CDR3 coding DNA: TGCGCCAGCAGCCAAGCAGGGGGCACTCTCCAGGCTTTCTTT.